What follows are 22 T cell receptor beta chains derived from one specimen sequenced in a study of cytomegalovirus exposure and HLA in healthy donors. The PCR made use of 60 Vbeta and 13 Jbeta primers. Using immunoSEQ multiplex PCR, the repertoire was profiled, and TCRdb retains in-frame clones only, with some absent. In the table there are some 180,000 clones, 77% of which are singletons. The sample was PBMCs. Source of these receptors: a man between 18 and 29 years old in good health and CMV-seronegative.

CDR3 loop: CASSQVEGRGYGYTF. The CDR3 nucleotides are TGCGCCAGCAGCCAAGTCGAGGGCAGGGGGTATGGCTACACCTTC. The rearrangement links TRBV4-3 to TRBJ1-2, with TRBD1 identical over 7 bases. From germline, CDR1 is LGHNA and CDR2 YSLEER. The trim removed 1 base at V and 5 bases at J, leaving 7 bases unmatched. CDR3 length: 15 amino acids.

J is TRBJ1-1 and V is TRBV6-5; a weak D match, TRBD1 (5 bases). V dropped 7 bases and J dropped 1 base, with 13 bases sitting between them. Per the germline V gene, CDR1 is MNHEY and CDR2 is SVGAGI. CDR3 length: 14 amino acids. CDR3 DNA: TGTGCCAGCATCGGCCAGGGCCGGAACACTGAAGCTTTCTTT. It translates to CASIGQGRNTEAFF.

This clone was seen a few times. The chain employs TRBV6-1 and TRBJ1-3; D possibly corresponds to TRBD1 (5 bases). The CDR3 is 16 amino acids. The germline V gene encodes CDR1 MNHNS and CDR2 SASEGT. V was trimmed by 0 bases and J by 0 bases, leaving 9 bases between them. The CDR3 bases are TGTGCCAGCAGTGAAGCTAGGGGCCTCTCTGGAAACACCATATATTTT. It yields the protein CASSEARGLSGNTIYF.

The J gene is TRBJ2-1, the V gene TRBV30; D is perhaps TRBD1 (5 bases). V was cut by 3 bases and J by 8 bases, with 11 bases left in between. In germline, CDR1 is GTSNPN, CDR2 SVGIG (reference sequence). This CDR3 is built from 12 residues. CDR3 loop: CAWSFLGDEQFF. CDR3 bases: TGTGCCTGGAGCTTTCTAGGGGATGAGCAGTTCTTC. The full variable domain, with the rest looked up from reference TRBV30 and TRBJ2-1, is SQTIHQWPATLVQPVGSPLSLECTVEGTSNPNLYWYRQAAGRGLQLLFYSVGIGQISSEVPQNLSASRPQDRQFILSSKKLLLSDSGFYLCAWSFLGDEQFFGPGTRLTVL.

The chain links TRBV30 to TRBJ1-2; weak D call: TRBD1 (6 bases). V gave up 1 base and J gave up 4 bases, with 16 bases separating them. The CDR3 runs 15 residues. Germline values: CDR1 GTSNPN, CDR2 SVGIG (reference sequence). CDR3 region: CAWSALGGLLYGYTF. The CDR3 DNA reads TGTGCCTGGAGTGCCCTCGGGGGGCTTCTCTATGGCTACACCTTC.

V and J are TRBV7-6 and TRBJ1-1; 9 positions match TRBD1. The CDR3 covers 14 residues. The germline V gene encodes CDR1 SGHVS and CDR2 FNYEAQ. Germline trimming cut 5 bases from V and 10 bases from J; bases unmatched to any gene: 11. CDR3 residues: CASSPTTGGTGAFF. The CDR3 region has the DNA TGTGCCAGCAGCCCCACGACAGGGGGGACGGGAGCTTTCTTT.

In nucleotides, the CDR3 is TGTGCCAGCAGTTTATTACCAGGTGCCTACGAGCAGTACTTC. Its protein product is CASSLLPGAYEQYF. V usage is TRBV27 and J usage is TRBJ2-7; the D is unclear. This CDR3 comprises 14 residues. The V end lost 1 base, the J end lost 2 bases, and 9 bases lay between the germline ends. The V gene's germline CDR1 is MNHEY and CDR2 SMNVEV (reference sequence).

The CDR3 DNA reads TGTGCCAGCAGTGATGGGCTAGCGGGAGGAGTCGCCGGGGAGCTGTTTTTT. Translation: CASSDGLAGGVAGELFF. The chain carries TRBV2 and TRBJ2-2; 11 bases agree with TRBD2. The CDR3 spans 17 residues. V was pared by 3 bases and J by 6 bases, with 9 bases of the junction left unmatched. Germline V lookup: CDR1 SNHLY, CDR2 FYNNEI.

The chain carries TRBV2 and TRBJ1-5; TRBD1 might be the D (6 bases). The V gene lost 7 bases and the J gene lost 3 bases, with 10 bases spanning the gap. This CDR3 comprises 13 residues. The germline CDR1 and CDR2 sequences are SNHLY and FYNNEI. The CDR3 protein is CASMGQPNQPQHF. In DNA form, the CDR3 reads TGTGCCAGCATGGGACAACCCAATCAGCCCCAGCATTTT.

The rearrangement joins TRBV20-1 to TRBJ2-7; TRBD1 agrees at 7 bases. Per germline, CDR1 DFQATT and CDR2 SNEGSKA (reference sequence). This CDR3 comprises 11 residues. The ends lost 7 bases at V and 2 bases at J; junction bases unmatched: 2. CDR3 sequence reads: CSGQGTYEQYF. CDR3 nucleotide sequence: TGCAGTGGACAGGGTACCTACGAGCAGTACTTC.

The genes are TRBV2 and TRBJ1-5, with a tentative D call TRBD1 (5 bases). From germline, CDR1 is SNHLY and CDR2 FYNNEI. Trimming removed 8 bases from V and 0 bases from J, with 11 bases in between. CDR3 length: 14 amino acids. The CDR3 DNA reads TGTGCCAGCCGGGTAGACAGTAGCAATCAGCCCCAGCATTTT. Translated: CASRVDSSNQPQHF.

The chain carries TRBV21-1 and TRBJ1-2. TRBV21-1 is marked as a pseudogene. The CDR3 loop spans 14 amino acids. Written as DNA, the CDR3 is TGTGCCAGCAGCAAAGGGCGGAAGTACCATGGCTACACCTTC. Translation gives CASSKGRKYHGYTF.

CDR3 DNA sequence: TGTGCCAGCAGTGTGTCAGGGGGTGAGAACACTGAAGCTTTCTTT. Translation: CASSVSGGENTEAFF. The chain is built from TRBV6-4 and TRBJ1-1; 7 bases line up with TRBD1. Germline CDR1 MRHNA, CDR2 SNTAGT. This CDR3 spans 15 amino acids. V was pared by 4 bases and J by 1 base, with 6 bases of the junction left unmatched.

CDR3 region: CASSLSTNTEAFF. In DNA form, the CDR3 reads TGTGCCAGCAGCTTGTCTACGAACACTGAAGCTTTCTTT. V and J are TRBV5-5 and TRBJ1-1; no clear D gene. The germline V and J ends were trimmed by 1 base and 1 base, with 5 bases remaining between them. This CDR3 contains 13 residues. Looked up from germline, CDR1 is SGHKS and CDR2 is YYEKEE (reference sequence).

The chain has TRBV7-2 and TRBJ1-1, with unresolved D. Looked up from germline, CDR1 is SGHTA and CDR2 is FQGNSA. The CDR3 is made up of 14 amino acids. V was trimmed by 8 bases and J by 0 bases, leaving 13 bases between them. In nucleotides, the CDR3 is TGTGCCAGCTCTTCCGGGTTCTTGAACACTGAAGCTTTCTTT. This sequence encodes CASSSGFLNTEAFF.

CDR3 amino acids: CASSGLAGLTDTQYF. In DNA form, the CDR3 reads TGTGCCAGCAGTGGACTAGCGGGGCTCACAGATACGCAGTATTTT. The chain recombines TRBV6-5 with TRBJ2-3; 12 bases are shared with TRBD2. This CDR3 is 15 amino acids long. In germline, CDR1 is MNHEY, CDR2 SVGAGI. The V segment lost 5 bases and the J segment 2 bases; nucleotides outside the gene matches: 2.

This clone was counted only a few times. The chain uses TRBV15 and TRBJ1-5, with TRBD1 as a possible D gene (5 bases). CDR1 and CDR2 from the germline V gene are LNHNV and YYDKDF (reference sequence). CDR3 length equals 16 residues. Between the trimmed V and J ends, which lost 5 bases and 3 bases, there was a span of 17 bases. CDR3 coding DNA: TGTGCCACCAGCGGGGGGACTTCCAGACTCAATCAGCCCCAGCATTTT. It encodes CATSGGTSRLNQPQHF.

The chain employs TRBV29-1 and TRBJ2-1; tentative D call: TRBD1 (6 bases). CDR3 length: 13 residues. CDR1 SQVTM and CDR2 ANQGSEA come from the germline V gene. Between the trimmed V and J ends, which lost 5 bases and 2 bases, there was a span of 10 bases. CDR3 in amino acids: CSVHKGAYNEQFF. CDR3 coding DNA: TGCAGCGTTCACAAGGGGGCCTACAATGAGCAGTTCTTC.

The chain combines TRBV11-2 with TRBJ2-2, with D maybe TRBD2 (6 bases). Germline V gene sequence: CDR1 SGHAT, CDR2 FQNNGV. With 5 bases removed from V and 0 bases from J, the gap between germline ends came to 10 bases. This CDR3 has 15 residues. CDR3 DNA sequence: TGTGCCAGCAGCCCTTGGACTACGAACACCGGGGAGCTGTTTTTT. Protein: CASSPWTTNTGELFF.

This rearrangement joins TRBV25-1 to TRBJ2-7, with 8 bases lining up with TRBD1. The CDR3 is 15 amino acids. Germline CDR1 reads MGHDK; CDR2 reads SYGVNS. V dropped 4 bases and J dropped 2; count of bases not matched to a gene: 7. CDR3: CASSGKQGVPYEQYF. CDR3 DNA sequence: TGTGCCAGCAGTGGTAAACAGGGGGTTCCCTACGAGCAGTACTTC.

The chain carries TRBV27 and TRBJ1-4; D uncertain. The CDR3 length is 15 residues. Germline V gene sequence: CDR1 MNHEY, CDR2 SMNVEV (reference sequence). The chain's CDR3 is CPLEGIVATNEKLFF. The CDR3 bases are TGTCCCTTAGAGGGAATAGTTGCAACTAATGAAAAACTGTTTTTT.

This clone was picked up one time. This sequence joins TRBV10-3 and TRBJ1-2, with TRBD1 matching 7 bases. J gave up 2 bases and V 2 bases, and 11 bases lay outside the gene matches. CDR1 is ENHRY and CDR2 is SYGVKD in the germline V gene. The CDR3 length is 17 residues. CDR3 DNA: TGTGCCATCAGTGAGCACCACTGGGACAGTGGGAACTATGGCTACACCTTC. It codes for CAISEHHWDSGNYGYTF.